Listed below are T cell receptor beta chains from one sample, sequenced in a study of blood T cell repertoires in COVID-19. Repertoires were generated with immunoSEQ multiplex PCR, while TCRdb's copy carries only in-frame clones and drops some. The profile shows hundreds of thousands of clones, 70% to 90% of them singletons. Sequencing was carried out using peripheral blood. Source of these receptors: a young man with active or convalescent COVID-19. Each CDR3 is given with its conserved first and last residue. Fields, in order: clone size, V gene, D gene, J gene, CDR3 protein, CDR3 DNA. D genes are given only for firm matches. Expanded clones get a size class; other rows say once, few or many, or leave the size out.

size: -
V: TRBV7-9
D: -
J: TRBJ2-3
CDR3: CASSFSTGDTDTQYF
DNA: TGTGCCAGCAGCTTTTCGACAGGAGACACAGATACGCAGTATTTT

size: -
V: TRBV24-1
D: -
J: TRBJ1-2
CDR3: CATSDYPAGVGYTF
DNA: TGTGCCACCAGTGATTATCCGGCAGGGGTAGGCTACACCTTC

size: once
V: TRBV30
D: -
J: TRBJ1-1
CDR3: CAWGRMNTEAFF
DNA: TGTGCCTGGGGGAGAATGAACACTGAAGCTTTCTTT

size: few
V: TRBV7-3
D: -
J: TRBJ2-3
CDR3: CASSLSFADTQYF
DNA: TGTGCCAGCAGCTTAAGTTTCGCAGATACGCAGTATTTT

size: -
V: TRBV2
D: -
J: TRBJ1-2
CDR3: CASSLGQQAGGYTF
DNA: TGTGCCAGCAGCCTAGGACAGCAGGCAGGAGGCTACACCTTC

size: -
V: TRBV28
D: -
J: TRBJ1-1
CDR3: CASSLTGNEAFF
DNA: TGTGCCAGCAGCCTTACCGGGAATGAAGCTTTCTTT

size: -
V: TRBV28
D: -
J: TRBJ1-5
CDR3: CASSLGDSNQPQHF
DNA: TGTGCCAGCAGTTTAGGAGATAGCAATCAGCCCCAGCATTTT

size: once
V: TRBV29-1
D: TRBD2
J: TRBJ2-3
CDR3: CSVVGTSGTPSYF
DNA: TGCAGCGTTGTGGGGACTAGCGGGACTCCGTCGTATTTT

size: few
V: TRBV5-8
D: TRBD1
J: TRBJ1-5
CDR3: CASSWGQGEQPQHF
DNA: TGTGCCAGCAGCTGGGGACAGGGGGAACAGCCCCAGCATTTT

size: once
V: TRBV3-1/TRBV3-2
D: TRBD1
J: TRBJ1-2
CDR3: CASSFQRDRVVSGYTF
DNA: TGTGCCAGCAGCTTCCAAAGGGACAGGGTCGTAAGTGGCTACACCTTC

size: -
V: TRBV30
D: -
J: TRBJ1-1
CDR3: CAWSTGQFNTEAFF
DNA: TGTGCCTGGAGTACCGGACAGTTCAACACTGAAGCTTTCTTT

size: -
V: TRBV24-1
D: -
J: TRBJ2-6
CDR3: CATLSSGANVLTF
DNA: TGTGCCACCCTATCGTCGGGGGCCAACGTCCTGACTTTC

size: -
V: TRBV7-7
D: -
J: TRBJ2-5
CDR3: CASSLALGDQETQYF
DNA: TGTGCCAGCAGCTTAGCGCTTGGAGACCAAGAGACCCAGTACTTC

size: -
V: TRBV12-3/TRBV12-4
D: TRBD2
J: TRBJ2-2
CDR3: CASPTGGNGELFF
DNA: TGTGCCAGCCCAACGGGGGGGAACGGGGAGCTGTTTTTT

size: few
V: TRBV13
D: -
J: TRBJ1-2
CDR3: CASSSARLYGYTF
DNA: TGTGCCAGCAGCTCGGCCAGACTCTATGGCTACACCTTC

size: -
V: TRBV5-1
D: TRBD2
J: TRBJ2-1
CDR3: CASSLSSGAYNEQFF
DNA: TGCGCCAGCAGCTTGTCTAGCGGGGCATACAATGAGCAGTTCTTC

size: once
V: TRBV5-5
D: -
J: TRBJ1-5
CDR3: CASSLAAGGQPQHF
DNA: TGTGCCAGCAGCTTGGCGGCAGGAGGTCAGCCCCAGCATTTT

size: -
V: TRBV10-3
D: TRBD1
J: TRBJ2-7
CDR3: CAISETGTGNSYEQYF
DNA: TGTGCCATCAGCGAAACCGGGACAGGGAACTCCTACGAGCAGTACTTC

size: -
V: TRBV12-3/TRBV12-4
D: -
J: TRBJ2-5
CDR3: CASSLVGETQYF
DNA: TGTGCCAGCAGTTTGGTGGGCGAGACCCAGTACTTC

size: -
V: TRBV5-6
D: TRBD2
J: TRBJ2-1
CDR3: CASSLHRLAGGLYNEQFF
DNA: TGTGCCAGCAGCTTACACCGACTAGCGGGGGGGCTCTACAATGAGCAGTTCTTC

size: -
V: TRBV7-8
D: TRBD2
J: TRBJ2-5
CDR3: CASSLTTSGYQETQYF
DNA: TGTGCCAGCAGCTTGACGACTAGCGGGTACCAAGAGACCCAGTACTTC

size: few
V: TRBV28
D: -
J: TRBJ1-5
CDR3: CASYPLGRISNQPQHF
DNA: TGTGCCAGCTATCCCCTGGGCAGAATTAGCAATCAGCCCCAGCATTTT

size: -
V: TRBV11-2
D: TRBD1
J: TRBJ1-1
CDR3: CASSLDFRDRGTEAFF
DNA: TGTGCCAGCAGCTTAGACTTCCGGGACAGGGGGACTGAAGCTTTCTTT

size: -
V: TRBV9
D: -
J: TRBJ2-3
CDR3: CASSVGLADTQYF
DNA: TGTGCCAGCAGCGTAGGACTAGCAGATACGCAGTATTTT

size: -
V: TRBV6-2/TRBV6-3
D: -
J: TRBJ1-1
CDR3: CASSYSAGIGNTEAFF
DNA: TGTGCCAGCAGTTACTCGGCGGGGATAGGGAACACTGAAGCTTTCTTT

size: few
V: TRBV10-3
D: TRBD2
J: TRBJ2-4
CDR3: CAISESGLAGAKNIQYF
DNA: TGTGCCATCAGTGAGTCGGGGCTAGCGGGAGCCAAAAACATTCAGTACTTC

size: -
V: TRBV27
D: TRBD1
J: TRBJ1-1
CDR3: CASRSTGAGGNTEAFF
DNA: TGTGCCAGCAGGTCTACAGGGGCCGGGGGGAACACTGAAGCTTTCTTT

size: -
V: TRBV6-6
D: TRBD2
J: TRBJ2-1
CDR3: CASSSTSGRVNEQFF
DNA: TGTGCCAGCAGCTCTACGAGCGGGAGGGTAAATGAGCAGTTCTTC

size: -
V: TRBV27
D: TRBD2
J: TRBJ2-1
CDR3: CASSPGGALDEQFF
DNA: TGTGCCAGCAGCCCCGGGGGGGCCTTAGATGAGCAGTTCTTC

size: -
V: TRBV6-1
D: TRBD1
J: TRBJ1-5
CDR3: CASSEADRKHF
DNA: TGTGCCAGCAGTGAAGCGGACAGGAAGCATTTT

size: few
V: TRBV7-2
D: -
J: TRBJ1-2
CDR3: CASDQGNSYGYTF
DNA: TGTGCCAGCGATCAGGGAAACTCCTATGGCTACACCTTC

size: -
V: TRBV29-1
D: -
J: TRBJ1-1
CDR3: CSVVFSRVNTEAFF
DNA: TGCAGCGTTGTATTCTCCAGGGTGAACACTGAAGCTTTCTTT

size: few
V: TRBV28
D: -
J: TRBJ1-5
CDR3: CASSSGSGGLWNQPQHF
DNA: TGTGCCAGCAGTTCGGGGTCGGGGGGGCTGTGGAATCAGCCCCAGCATTTT

size: -
V: TRBV4-3
D: -
J: TRBJ1-5
CDR3: CASSQDLGGNQPQHF
DNA: TGCGCCAGCAGCCAAGATTTGGGGGGAAATCAGCCCCAGCATTTT

size: -
V: TRBV28
D: TRBD1
J: TRBJ1-1
CDR3: CASSLGQKNTEAFF
DNA: TGTGCCAGCAGTTTGGGACAGAAGAACACTGAAGCTTTCTTT

size: -
V: TRBV7-9
D: -
J: TRBJ1-3
CDR3: CASSPGGFIIGNTIYF
DNA: TGTGCCAGCAGCCCGGGGGGGTTCATAATTGGAAACACCATATATTTT

size: -
V: TRBV7-2
D: TRBD2
J: TRBJ2-7
CDR3: CASSLVGLAGSPYEQYF
DNA: TGTGCCAGCAGCTTAGTTGGACTAGCGGGATCTCCCTACGAGCAGTACTTC

size: -
V: TRBV5-1
D: TRBD1
J: TRBJ1-6
CDR3: CASSSTGTGPSPLHF
DNA: TGCGCCAGCAGCTCCACCGGGACAGGGCCCTCACCCCTCCACTTT

size: -
V: TRBV5-4
D: -
J: TRBJ2-3
CDR3: CASSPGDTQYF
DNA: TGTGCCAGCAGCCCGGGGGATACGCAGTATTTT

size: -
V: TRBV19
D: -
J: TRBJ1-1
CDR3: CASSIRGPGGAPEAFF
DNA: TGTGCCAGTAGTATAAGAGGGCCCGGAGGCGCCCCCGAAGCTTTCTTT

size: -
V: TRBV6-1
D: TRBD2
J: TRBJ2-7
CDR3: CASSESLAESYEQYF
DNA: TGTGCCAGCAGTGAATCGCTAGCGGAGTCCTACGAGCAGTACTTC

size: -
V: TRBV14
D: -
J: TRBJ1-6
CDR3: CASSPRTKAPLHF
DNA: TGTGCCAGCAGTCCAAGAACTAAGGCACCCCTCCACTTT

size: once
V: TRBV2
D: TRBD1
J: TRBJ2-2
CDR3: CASIWGRGSSNTGELFF
DNA: TGTGCCAGCATATGGGGCAGGGGGTCTTCGAACACCGGGGAGCTGTTTTTT

size: -
V: TRBV2
D: -
J: TRBJ1-2
CDR3: CASTVGLDYGYTF
DNA: TGTGCCAGCACCGTGGGCCTGGACTATGGCTACACCTTC

size: -
V: TRBV27
D: TRBD2
J: TRBJ2-3
CDR3: CASSLWTSGGTDTQYF
DNA: TGTGCCAGCAGTTTATGGACTAGCGGAGGCACAGATACGCAGTATTTT

size: once
V: TRBV9
D: TRBD1
J: TRBJ1-3
CDR3: CASSVEIQGTGNTIYF
DNA: TGTGCCAGCAGCGTAGAGATACAGGGGACTGGAAACACCATATATTTT

size: -
V: TRBV5-1
D: -
J: TRBJ2-3
CDR3: CASSLDVSTDTQYF
DNA: TGCGCCAGCAGCTTGGATGTCAGTACAGATACGCAGTATTTT

size: once
V: TRBV19
D: TRBD2
J: TRBJ2-1
CDR3: CASSTRLAGGRGPNEQFF
DNA: TGTGCCAGTAGTACGCGACTAGCGGGAGGGAGGGGGCCCAATGAGCAGTTCTTC

size: -
V: TRBV10-2
D: TRBD1
J: TRBJ1-1
CDR3: CASRQGIIDTEAFF
DNA: TGCGCCAGCAGACAGGGGATAATAGACACTGAAGCTTTCTTT

size: -
V: TRBV6-5
D: -
J: TRBJ2-1
CDR3: CASSRSGNEQFF
DNA: TGTGCCAGCAGTAGGTCAGGGAATGAGCAGTTCTTC

size: -
V: TRBV6-6
D: -
J: TRBJ2-6
CDR3: CASSGTGIGANVLTF
DNA: TGTGCCAGCAGCGGTACAGGGATCGGGGCCAACGTCCTGACTTTC

size: -
V: TRBV7-9
D: -
J: TRBJ2-7
CDR3: CASSYLRGTIYEQYF
DNA: TGTGCCAGCAGCTACCTTCGAGGGACAATCTACGAGCAGTACTTC

size: -
V: TRBV29-1
D: TRBD1
J: TRBJ1-1
CDR3: CSVEGTGTGDTEAFF
DNA: TGCAGCGTTGAAGGGACCGGGACAGGGGACACTGAAGCTTTCTTT